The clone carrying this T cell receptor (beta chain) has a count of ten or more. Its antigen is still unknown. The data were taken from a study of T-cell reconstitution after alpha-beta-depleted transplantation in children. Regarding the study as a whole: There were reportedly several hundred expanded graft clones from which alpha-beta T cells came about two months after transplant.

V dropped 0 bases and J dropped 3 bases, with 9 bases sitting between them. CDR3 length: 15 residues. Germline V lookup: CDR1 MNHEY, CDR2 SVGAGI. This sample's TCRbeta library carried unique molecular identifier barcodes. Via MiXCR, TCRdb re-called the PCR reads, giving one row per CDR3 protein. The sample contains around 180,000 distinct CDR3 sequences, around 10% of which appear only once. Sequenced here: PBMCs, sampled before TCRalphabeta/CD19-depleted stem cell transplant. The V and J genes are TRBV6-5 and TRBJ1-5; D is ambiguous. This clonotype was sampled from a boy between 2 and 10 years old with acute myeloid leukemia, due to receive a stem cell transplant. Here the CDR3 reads CASSYSWENNQPQHF. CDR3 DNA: TGTGCCAGCAGTTACTCGTGGGAGAACAATCAGCCCCAGCATTTT.